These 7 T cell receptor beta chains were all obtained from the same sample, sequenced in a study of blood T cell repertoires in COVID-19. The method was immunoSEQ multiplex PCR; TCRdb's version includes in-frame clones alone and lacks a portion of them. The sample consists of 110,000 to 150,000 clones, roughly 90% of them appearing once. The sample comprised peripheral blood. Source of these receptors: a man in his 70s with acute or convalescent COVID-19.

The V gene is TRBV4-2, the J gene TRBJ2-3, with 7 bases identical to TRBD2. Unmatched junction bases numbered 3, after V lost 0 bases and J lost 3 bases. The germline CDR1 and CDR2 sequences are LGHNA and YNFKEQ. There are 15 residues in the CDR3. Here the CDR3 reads CASSQETSPTDTQYF. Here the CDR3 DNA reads TGTGCCAGCAGCCAAGAGACTAGCCCTACAGATACGCAGTATTTT.

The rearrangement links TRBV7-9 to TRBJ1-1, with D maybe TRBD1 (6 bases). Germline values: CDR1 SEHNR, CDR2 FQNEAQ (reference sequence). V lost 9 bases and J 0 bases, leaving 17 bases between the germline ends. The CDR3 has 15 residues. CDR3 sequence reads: CASYPGRGLNTEAFF. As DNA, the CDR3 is TGTGCCAGTTACCCAGGCAGGGGCTTGAACACTGAAGCTTTCTTT. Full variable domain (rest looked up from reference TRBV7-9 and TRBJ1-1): DTGVSQNPRHKITKRGQNVTFRCDPISEHNRLYWYRQTLGQGPEFLTYFQNEAQLEKSRLLSDRFSAERPKGSFSTLEIQRTEQGDSAMYLCASYPGRGLNTEAFFGQGTRLTVV.

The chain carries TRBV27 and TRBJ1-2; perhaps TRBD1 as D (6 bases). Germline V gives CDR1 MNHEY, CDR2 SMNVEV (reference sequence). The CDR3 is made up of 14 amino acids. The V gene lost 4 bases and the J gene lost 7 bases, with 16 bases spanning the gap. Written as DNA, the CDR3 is TGTGCCAGCAGTTCCCGGGACAATCGATCTGGCTACACCTTC. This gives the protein CASSSRDNRSGYTF.

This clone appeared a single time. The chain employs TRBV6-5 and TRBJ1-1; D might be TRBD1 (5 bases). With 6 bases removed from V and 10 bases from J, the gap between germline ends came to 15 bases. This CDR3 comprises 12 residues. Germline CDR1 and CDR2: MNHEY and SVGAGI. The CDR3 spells CASRPYGGGAFF. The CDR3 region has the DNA TGTGCCAGCAGGCCTTATGGCGGGGGAGCTTTCTTT.

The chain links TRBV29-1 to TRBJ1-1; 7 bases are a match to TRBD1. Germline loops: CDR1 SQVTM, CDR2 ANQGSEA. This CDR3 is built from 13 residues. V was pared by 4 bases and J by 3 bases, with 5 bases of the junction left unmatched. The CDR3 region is CSVATTGDTEAFF. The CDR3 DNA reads TGCAGCGTTGCTACAACAGGGGACACTGAAGCTTTCTTT.

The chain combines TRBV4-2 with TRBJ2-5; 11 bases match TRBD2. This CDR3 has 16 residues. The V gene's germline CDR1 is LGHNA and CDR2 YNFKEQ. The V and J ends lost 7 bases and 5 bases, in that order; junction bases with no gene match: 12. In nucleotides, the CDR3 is TGTGCCAGCAATCAGAGGTCTAGCGGGGGGTCTGAGACCCAGTACTTC. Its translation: CASNQRSSGGSETQYF.

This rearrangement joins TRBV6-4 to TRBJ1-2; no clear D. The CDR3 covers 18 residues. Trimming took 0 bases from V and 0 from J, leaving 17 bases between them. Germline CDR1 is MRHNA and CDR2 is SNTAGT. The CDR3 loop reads CASSDSSEAGWANYGYTF. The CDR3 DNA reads TGTGCCAGCAGTGACTCGTCGGAGGCGGGGTGGGCTAACTATGGCTACACCTTC.